This T cell receptor (beta chain) emerged from a study of a mutant IDH1 vaccine in newly diagnosed glioma (dated by TCRdb to 2020 to 2023). Regarding the complete study: Across visits V03 through V10, patients got a total of eight vaccinations, given in weeks 1, 3, 5, 7, 11, 15, 19 and 23. For exploratory analyses, longitudinal TCRB deep sequencing was carried out in some 25 treated patients wherever samples were available. Before enrollment, most patients had been given radiochemotherapy with temozolomide as standard therapy, while the rest had received either radiotherapy alone or temozolomide alone. Of the 32 patients who were treated, about 62% were male and approximately 40% were female, and the mean age was approximately 40 years. Vaccination was initiated 4-6 weeks after radiotherapy alone, or concurrently with temozolomide cycles in the chemotherapy-containing groups. Six visits were used for peripheral blood collection: V03 (baseline), V05, V07, V10, V12 and V13. General conclusions and limits of the study: Immune responses induced by the vaccine were seen in approximately 93% of patients across multiple MHC alleles. Availability determined which PBMC samples were chosen for TCRB deep sequencing. Pseudoprogression appeared unrelated to alterations in the top peripheral T cell clonotypes detected by TCRB sequencing. The authors stated that sample limitations prevented analyses of patient blood samples from being reproduced.

There are 15 amino acids in the CDR3, from cysteine to phenylalanine inclusive. The only DNA kept is the CDR3, 45 bases in frame from the first base. Via the germline V gene, CDR1 is MGHRA and CDR2 YSYEKL. V has 3 bases trimmed and J has 1 base trimmed; junction bases matching no gene number 6. This clone has a single count. No antigen is known for it. No quality values exist for individual bases; no much larger clone is one base distant. The time point label of this sample denotes: week 11, during vaccination. A 20-mer mutant IDH1 peptide at 300 micrograms in Montanide made up each vaccine dose, which was injected subcutaneously together with topical imiquimod. Newly diagnosed WHO grade 3 or 4 IDH1-mutant astrocytomas showing loss of nuclear ATRX were present in the donors. The samples were drawn from NOA16, a multicentre, single-arm, open-label phase I trial in Germany that tested a mutant IDH1 peptide vaccine in humans for the first time. Genomic DNA for TCRB sequencing was extracted from EDTA blood using the DNeasy Blood and Tissue Kit.

The method was the immunoSEQ multiplex PCR assay. Rearranged TCR beta chain sequences were amplified with the hsTCRB Kit following the manufacturer's protocol. TCRB libraries were sequenced on an Illumina MiSeq. The authors' pipeline ran thus. The kit vendor's proprietary platform handled demultiplexing, trimming and gene mapping. Drawn from immuneACCESS, this table holds only the in-frame rearrangements with V and J called that TCRdb kept. Clones are partly lost; checked studies trace under half to an unresolved V gene and leave the rest unexplained. That table supplies the V and J calls and clone size; D and trimming were determined from the DNA. The sample table lists 38,000 or so clones, about four fifths of them with a count of one. Approximately 16% of the sample is held by the ten biggest clonotypes.

Recombination joined TRBV4-1 with TRBJ2-7, and TRBD1 matches 7 of the central bases. The input for sequencing was peripheral blood mononuclear cells (PBMCs), taken from a glioma patient whose treatment included an IDH1 peptide vaccine. The receptor was isolated from a woman in her 30s with glioma. Some clones in this sample may be carry-over from other donors' samples. The CDR3 reads as follows: CASSQTGRISYEQYF. The DNA sequence reads TGCGCCAGCAGCCAGACAGGGAGAATTTCCTACGAGCAGTACTTC.